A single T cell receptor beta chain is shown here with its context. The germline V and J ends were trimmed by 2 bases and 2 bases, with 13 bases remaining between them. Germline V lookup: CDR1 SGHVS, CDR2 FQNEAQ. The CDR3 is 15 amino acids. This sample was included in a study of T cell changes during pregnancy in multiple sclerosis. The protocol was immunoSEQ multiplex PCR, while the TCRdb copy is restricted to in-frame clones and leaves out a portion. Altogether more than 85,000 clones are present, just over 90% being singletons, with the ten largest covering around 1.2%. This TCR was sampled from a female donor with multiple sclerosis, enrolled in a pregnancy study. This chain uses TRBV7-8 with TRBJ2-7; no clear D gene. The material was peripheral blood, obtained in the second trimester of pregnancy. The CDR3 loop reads CASSLSAENAYEQYF. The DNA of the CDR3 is TGTGCCAGCAGCTTATCTGCGGAGAACGCCTACGAGCAGTACTTC.